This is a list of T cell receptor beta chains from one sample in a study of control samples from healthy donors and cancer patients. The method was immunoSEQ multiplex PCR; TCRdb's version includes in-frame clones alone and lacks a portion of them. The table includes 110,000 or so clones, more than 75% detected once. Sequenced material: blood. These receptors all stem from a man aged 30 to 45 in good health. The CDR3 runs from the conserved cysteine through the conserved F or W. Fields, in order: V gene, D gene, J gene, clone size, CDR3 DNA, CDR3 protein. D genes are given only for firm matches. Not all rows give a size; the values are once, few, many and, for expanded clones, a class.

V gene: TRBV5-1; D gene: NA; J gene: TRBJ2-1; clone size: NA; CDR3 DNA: TGCGCCAGCAGCTCAAGGGAGGGGGGCTCCTACAATGAGCAGTTCTTC; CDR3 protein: CASSSREGGSYNEQFF
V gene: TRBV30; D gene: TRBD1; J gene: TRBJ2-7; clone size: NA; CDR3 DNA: TGTGCCTGGAGTGTACGGCGGGACAGGGTCGACGAGCAGTACTTC; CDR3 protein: CAWSVRRDRVDEQYF
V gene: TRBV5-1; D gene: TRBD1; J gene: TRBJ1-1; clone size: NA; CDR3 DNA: TGCGCCAGCAGTTGGACAGGGTCCATGAACACTGAAGCTTTCTTT; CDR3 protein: CASSWTGSMNTEAFF
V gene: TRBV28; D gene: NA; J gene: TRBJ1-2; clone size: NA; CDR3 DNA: TGTGCCAGCAGTCCCACCGGAGCTGGAGGGAGGGCCTATGGCTACACCTTC; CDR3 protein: CASSPTGAGGRAYGYTF
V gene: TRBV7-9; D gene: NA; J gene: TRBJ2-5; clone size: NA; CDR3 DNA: TGTGCCAGCAGCTTAGCCAGGGACACACAAGAGACCCAGTACTTC; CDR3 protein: CASSLARDTQETQYF
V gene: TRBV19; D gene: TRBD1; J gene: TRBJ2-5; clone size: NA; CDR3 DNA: TGTGCCAGTAGCCGAACGGACAGGGGCGGACAGACCCAGTACTTC; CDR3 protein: CASSRTDRGGQTQYF
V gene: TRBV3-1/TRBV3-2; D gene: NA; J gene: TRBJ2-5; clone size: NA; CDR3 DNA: TGTGCCAGCAGCCAACTTTATTCCCTGGACAGTTCCTTGACCCAGTACTTC; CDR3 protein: CASSQLYSLDSSLTQYF
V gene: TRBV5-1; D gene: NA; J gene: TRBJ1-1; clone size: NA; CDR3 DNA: TGCGCCAGCAGCGTGGGGGACGCACGGGGGACTGAAGCTTTCTTT; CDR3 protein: CASSVGDARGTEAFF
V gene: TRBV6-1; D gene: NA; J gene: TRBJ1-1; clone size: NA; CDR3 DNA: TGTGCCAGCAGTGAAGACGGACAACCCGCAATTAACACTGAAGCTTTCTTT; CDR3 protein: CASSEDGQPAINTEAFF
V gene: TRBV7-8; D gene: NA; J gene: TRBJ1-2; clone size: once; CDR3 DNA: TGTGCCAGCAGCTTAGGAACCCTCTCTGACTACACCTTC; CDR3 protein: CASSLGTLSDYTF
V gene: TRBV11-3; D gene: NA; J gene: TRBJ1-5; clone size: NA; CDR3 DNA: TGTGCCAGCAGCGCGGGACCAAATCAGCCCCAGCATTTT; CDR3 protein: CASSAGPNQPQHF
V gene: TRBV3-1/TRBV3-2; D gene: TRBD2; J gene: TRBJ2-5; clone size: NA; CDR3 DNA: TGTGCCAGCAGCCACTTTAAGCGGGGGCCGAGCCAAGAGACCCAGTACTTC; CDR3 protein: CASSHFKRGPSQETQYF
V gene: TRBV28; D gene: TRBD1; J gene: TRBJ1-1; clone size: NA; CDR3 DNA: TGTGCCAGCATTTCAGGGGGGAGTCGGACTGAAGCTTTCTTT; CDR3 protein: CASISGGSRTEAFF
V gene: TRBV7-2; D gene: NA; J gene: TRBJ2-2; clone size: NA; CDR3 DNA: TGTGCCAGCAGCTTAGCACGGGGGCGCACCGGGGAGCTGTTTTTT; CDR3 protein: CASSLARGRTGELFF
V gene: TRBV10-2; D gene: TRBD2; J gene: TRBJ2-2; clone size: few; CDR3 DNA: TGCGCCAGCATCCCGGGACTAGGAACCGGGGAGCTGTTTTTT; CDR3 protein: CASIPGLGTGELFF
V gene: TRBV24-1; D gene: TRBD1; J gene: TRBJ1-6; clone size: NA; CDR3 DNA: TGTGCCACCAGTGCTAGCGGGACAGGGAATTCACCCCTCCACTTT; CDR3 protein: CATSASGTGNSPLHF
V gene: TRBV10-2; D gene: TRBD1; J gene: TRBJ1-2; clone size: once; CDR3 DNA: TGCGCCAGCAGGGGGACAGGGCACTATGGCTACACCTTC; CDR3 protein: CASRGTGHYGYTF
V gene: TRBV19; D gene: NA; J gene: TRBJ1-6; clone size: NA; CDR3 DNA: TGTGCCAGTAGTATAACCCAGAATTCACCCCTCCACTTT; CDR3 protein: CASSITQNSPLHF
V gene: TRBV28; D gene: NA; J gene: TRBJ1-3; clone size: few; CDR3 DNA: TGTGCCAGCAGTTTAAGCACAGGGCAAGGAAACACCATATATTTT; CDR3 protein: CASSLSTGQGNTIYF
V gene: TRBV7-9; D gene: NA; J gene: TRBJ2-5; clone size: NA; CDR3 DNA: TGTGCCAGCAGCTTGGGAGGGGGCGGTGAGACCCAGTACTTC; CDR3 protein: CASSLGGGGETQYF
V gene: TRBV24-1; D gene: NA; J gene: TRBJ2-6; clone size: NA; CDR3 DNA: TGTGCCACCAGTGATATCCGGGGCCCCGGGGCCAACGTCCTGACTTTC; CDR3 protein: CATSDIRGPGANVLTF
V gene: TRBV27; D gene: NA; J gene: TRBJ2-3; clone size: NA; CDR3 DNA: TGTGCCAGCAGGGGCACAGATACGCAGTATTTT; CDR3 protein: CASRGTDTQYF
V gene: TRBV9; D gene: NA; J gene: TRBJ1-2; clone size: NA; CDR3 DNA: TGTGCCAGCAGCGTAGAAGGAGAATACGACGGCTACACCTTC; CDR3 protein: CASSVEGEYDGYTF
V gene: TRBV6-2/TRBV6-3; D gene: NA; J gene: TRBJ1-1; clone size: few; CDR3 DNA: TGTGCCAGCAGTGGACGGTCCATGAACACTGAAGCTTTCTTT; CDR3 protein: CASSGRSMNTEAFF
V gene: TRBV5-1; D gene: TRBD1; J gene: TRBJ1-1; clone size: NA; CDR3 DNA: TGCGCCAGCAGCTTGGAGGGGGCCACTGAAGCTTTCTTT; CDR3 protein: CASSLEGATEAFF
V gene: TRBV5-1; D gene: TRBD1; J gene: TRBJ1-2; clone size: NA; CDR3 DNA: TGCGCCAGCAGCTTGGCCCGTTCAGGGGGCGGCTACACCTTC; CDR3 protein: CASSLARSGGGYTF
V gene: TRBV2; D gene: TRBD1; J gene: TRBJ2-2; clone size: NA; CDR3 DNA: TGTGCCAGCAGTTCAGGGGGCCTGAACACCGGGGAGCTGTTTTTT; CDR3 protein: CASSSGGLNTGELFF
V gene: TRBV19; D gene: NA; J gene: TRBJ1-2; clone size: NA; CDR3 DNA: TGTGCCAGTAGCTCCCCAAATGGGGTCTTTGGTGGCTACACCTTC; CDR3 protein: CASSSPNGVFGGYTF
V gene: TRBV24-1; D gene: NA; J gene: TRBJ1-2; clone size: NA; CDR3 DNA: TGTGCCACCAGTGATTTGAAGGATGGCTACACCTTC; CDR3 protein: CATSDLKDGYTF
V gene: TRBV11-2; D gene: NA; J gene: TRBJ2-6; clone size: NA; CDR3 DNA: TGTGCCAGCAGCTGGGAGTCTGGGGCCAACGTCCTGACTTTC; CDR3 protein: CASSWESGANVLTF